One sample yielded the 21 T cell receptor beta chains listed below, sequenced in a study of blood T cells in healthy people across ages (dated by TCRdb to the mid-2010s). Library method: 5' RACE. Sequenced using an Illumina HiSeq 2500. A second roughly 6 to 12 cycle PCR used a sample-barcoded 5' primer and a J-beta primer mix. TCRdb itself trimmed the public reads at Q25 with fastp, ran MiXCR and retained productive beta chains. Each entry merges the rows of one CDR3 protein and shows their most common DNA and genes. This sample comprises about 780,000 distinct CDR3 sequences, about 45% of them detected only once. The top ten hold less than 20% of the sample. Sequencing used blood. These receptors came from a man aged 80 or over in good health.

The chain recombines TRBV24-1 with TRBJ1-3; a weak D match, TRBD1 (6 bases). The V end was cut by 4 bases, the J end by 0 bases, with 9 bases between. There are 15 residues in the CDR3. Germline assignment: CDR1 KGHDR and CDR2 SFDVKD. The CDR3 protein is CATSETGISGNTIYF. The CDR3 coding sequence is TGTGCCACCAGTGAAACAGGGATCTCTGGAAACACCATATATTTT.

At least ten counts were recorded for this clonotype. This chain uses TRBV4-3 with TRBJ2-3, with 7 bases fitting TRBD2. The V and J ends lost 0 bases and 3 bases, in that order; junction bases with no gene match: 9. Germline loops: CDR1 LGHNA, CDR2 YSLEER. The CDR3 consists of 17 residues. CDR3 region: CASSQDMRAGRTDTQYF. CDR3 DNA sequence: TGCGCCAGCAGCCAAGATATGCGAGCGGGAAGGACAGATACGCAGTATTTT.

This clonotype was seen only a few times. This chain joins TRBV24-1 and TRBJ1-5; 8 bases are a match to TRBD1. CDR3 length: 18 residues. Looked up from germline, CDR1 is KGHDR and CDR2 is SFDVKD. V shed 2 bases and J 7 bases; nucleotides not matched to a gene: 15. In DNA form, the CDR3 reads TGTGCCACCAGTGATTCTCGGACAGGGATACTCTCAAAACAGCCCCAGCATTTT. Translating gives CATSDSRTGILSKQPQHF.

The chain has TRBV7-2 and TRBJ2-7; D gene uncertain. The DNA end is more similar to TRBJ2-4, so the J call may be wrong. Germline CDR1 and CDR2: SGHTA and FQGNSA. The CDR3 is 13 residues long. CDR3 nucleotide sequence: TGTGCCAGCACCGGAATCGCCGAAAACATTCAGTACTTC. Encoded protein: CASTGIAENIQYF.

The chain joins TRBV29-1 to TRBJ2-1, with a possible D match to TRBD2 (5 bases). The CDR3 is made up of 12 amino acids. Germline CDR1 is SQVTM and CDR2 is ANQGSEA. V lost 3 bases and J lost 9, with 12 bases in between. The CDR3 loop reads CSVEEVWGEQFF. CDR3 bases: TGCAGCGTTGAGGAGGTTTGGGGTGAGCAGTTCTTC.

The CDR3 loop is CATSRDGGQKQYF. The CDR3 DNA reads as TGTGCCACCAGCAGAGATGGGGGGCAGAAGCAGTACTTC. The V call is TRBV15, the J call TRBJ2-4, with D possibly being TRBD1 or TRBD2 (6 bases each). Germline-derived CDR1 and CDR2 are LNHNV and YYDKDF (reference sequence). V lost 0 bases and J 13 bases, leaving 13 bases between the germline ends. The CDR3 contains 13 residues.

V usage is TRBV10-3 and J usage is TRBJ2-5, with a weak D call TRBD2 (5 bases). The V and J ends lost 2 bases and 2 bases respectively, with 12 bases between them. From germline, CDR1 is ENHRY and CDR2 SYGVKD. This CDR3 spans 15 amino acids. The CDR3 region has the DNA TGTGCCATCAGTGAGCGGCGGGTCCGGCAAGAGACCCAGTACTTC. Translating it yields CAISERRVRQETQYF.

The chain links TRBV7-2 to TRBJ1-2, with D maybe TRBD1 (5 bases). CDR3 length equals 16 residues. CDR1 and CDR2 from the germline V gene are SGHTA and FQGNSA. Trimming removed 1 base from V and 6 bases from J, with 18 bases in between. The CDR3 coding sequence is TGTGCCAGCAGCTTAGACTCGTTTCCAGGGCGCCATGGCTACACCTTC. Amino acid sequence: CASSLDSFPGRHGYTF.

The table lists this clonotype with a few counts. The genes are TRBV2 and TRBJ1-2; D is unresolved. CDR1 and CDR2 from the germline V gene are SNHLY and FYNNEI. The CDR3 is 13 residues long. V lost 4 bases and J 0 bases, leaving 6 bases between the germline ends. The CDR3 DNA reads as TGTGCCAGCAGTGGGTCTGCTAACTATGGCTACACCTTC. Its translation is CASSGSANYGYTF.

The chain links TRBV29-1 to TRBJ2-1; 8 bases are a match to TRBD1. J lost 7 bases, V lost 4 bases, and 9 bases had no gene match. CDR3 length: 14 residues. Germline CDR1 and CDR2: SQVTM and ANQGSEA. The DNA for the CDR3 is TGCAGCGTTGGGGGGCAGGGGGCCGTGAATGAGCAGTTCTTC. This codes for CSVGGQGAVNEQFF.

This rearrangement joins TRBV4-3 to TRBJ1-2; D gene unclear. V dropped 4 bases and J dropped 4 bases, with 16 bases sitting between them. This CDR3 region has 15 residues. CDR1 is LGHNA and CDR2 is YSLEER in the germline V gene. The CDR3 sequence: CASSPNLGNGYGYTF. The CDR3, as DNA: TGCGCCAGCAGCCCTAACCTAGGTAACGGCTATGGCTACACCTTC.

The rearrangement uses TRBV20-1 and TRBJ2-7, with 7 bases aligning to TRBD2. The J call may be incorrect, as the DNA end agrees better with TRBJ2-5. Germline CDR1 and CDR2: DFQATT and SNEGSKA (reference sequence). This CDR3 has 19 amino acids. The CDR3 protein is CSARDASASGAPRNGTQYF. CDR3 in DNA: TGCAGTGCTAGAGATGCCTCGGCTAGCGGAGCTCCAAGGAACGGGACCCAGTACTTC.

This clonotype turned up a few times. CDR3 protein: CAISEPKISTSSYNEQFF. CDR3 nucleotide sequence: TGTGCCATCAGTGAGCCAAAGATCTCGACCAGCTCCTACAATGAGCAGTTCTTC. The chain carries TRBV10-3 and TRBJ2-1; no clear D gene. Looked up from germline, CDR1 is ENHRY and CDR2 is SYGVKD. V gave up 2 bases and J gave up 0 bases, with 17 bases separating them. The CDR3 contains 18 residues.

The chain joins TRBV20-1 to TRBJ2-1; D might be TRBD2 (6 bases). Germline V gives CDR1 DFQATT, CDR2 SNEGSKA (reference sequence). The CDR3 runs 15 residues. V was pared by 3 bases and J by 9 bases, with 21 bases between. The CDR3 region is CSARVSGVRLREQFF. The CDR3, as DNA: TGCAGTGCTAGGGTCTCGGGGGTCCGATTACGTGAGCAGTTCTTC.

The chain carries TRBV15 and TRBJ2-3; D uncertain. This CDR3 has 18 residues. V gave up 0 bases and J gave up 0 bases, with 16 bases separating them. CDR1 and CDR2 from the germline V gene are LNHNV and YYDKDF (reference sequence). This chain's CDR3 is CATSRDLSGLRSTDTQYF. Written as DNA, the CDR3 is TGTGCCACCAGCAGAGATTTAAGTGGCCTACGTAGCACAGATACGCAGTATTTT.

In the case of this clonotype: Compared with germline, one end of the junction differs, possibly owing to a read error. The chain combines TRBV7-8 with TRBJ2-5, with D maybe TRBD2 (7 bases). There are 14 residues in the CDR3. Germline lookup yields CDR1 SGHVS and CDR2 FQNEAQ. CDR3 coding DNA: TGTACCAGCAGTCCAGCACGGGGGGCTGGTGAGCAGTACTTC. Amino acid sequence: CTSSPARGAGEQYF.

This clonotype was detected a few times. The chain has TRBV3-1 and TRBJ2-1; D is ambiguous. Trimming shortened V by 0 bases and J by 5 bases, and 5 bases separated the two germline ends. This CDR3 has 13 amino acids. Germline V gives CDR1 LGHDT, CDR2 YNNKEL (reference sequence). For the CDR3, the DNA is TGTGCCAGCAGCCAAGATCCTCACAATGAGCAGTTCTTC. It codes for CASSQDPHNEQFF.

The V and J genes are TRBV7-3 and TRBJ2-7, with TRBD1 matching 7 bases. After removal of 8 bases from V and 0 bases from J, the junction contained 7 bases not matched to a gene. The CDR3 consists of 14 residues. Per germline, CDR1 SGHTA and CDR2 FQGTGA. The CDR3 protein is CASLRQGDSYEQYF. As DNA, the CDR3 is TGTGCCAGCCTCCGACAGGGAGACTCCTACGAGCAGTACTTC. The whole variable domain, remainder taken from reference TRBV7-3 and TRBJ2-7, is GAGVSQTPSNKVTEKGKYVELRCDPISGHTALYWYRQSLGQGPEFLIYFQGTGAADDSGLPNDRFFAVRPEGSVSTLKIQRTERGDSAVYLCASLRQGDSYEQYFGPGTRLTVT.

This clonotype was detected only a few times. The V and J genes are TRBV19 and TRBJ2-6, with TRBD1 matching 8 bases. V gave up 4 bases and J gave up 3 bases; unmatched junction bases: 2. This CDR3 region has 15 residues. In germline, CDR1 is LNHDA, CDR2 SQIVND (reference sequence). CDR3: CASSNRGNGANVLTF. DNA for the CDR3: TGTGCCAGTAGTAACAGGGGGAATGGGGCCAACGTCCTGACTTTC. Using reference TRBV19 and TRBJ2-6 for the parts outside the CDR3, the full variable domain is DGGITQSPKYLFRKEGQNVTLSCEQNLNHDAMYWYRQDPGQGLRLIYYSQIVNDFQKGDIAEGYSVSREKKESFPLTVTSAQKNPTAFYLCASSNRGNGANVLTFGAGSRLTVL.

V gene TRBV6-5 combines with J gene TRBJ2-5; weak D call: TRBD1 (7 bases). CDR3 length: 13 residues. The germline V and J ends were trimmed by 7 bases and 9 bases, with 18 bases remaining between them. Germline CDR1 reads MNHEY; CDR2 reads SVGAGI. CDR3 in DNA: TGTGCCAGCAAAGATGCAGGGGGGCAATCCCAGTACTTC. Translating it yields CASKDAGGQSQYF.

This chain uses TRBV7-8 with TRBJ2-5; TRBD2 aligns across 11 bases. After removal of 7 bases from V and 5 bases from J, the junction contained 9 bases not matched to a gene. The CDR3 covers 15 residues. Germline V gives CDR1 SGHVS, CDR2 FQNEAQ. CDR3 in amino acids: CASTGLAGGMETQYF. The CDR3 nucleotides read TGTGCCAGCACGGGATTAGCGGGAGGGATGGAGACCCAGTACTTC.